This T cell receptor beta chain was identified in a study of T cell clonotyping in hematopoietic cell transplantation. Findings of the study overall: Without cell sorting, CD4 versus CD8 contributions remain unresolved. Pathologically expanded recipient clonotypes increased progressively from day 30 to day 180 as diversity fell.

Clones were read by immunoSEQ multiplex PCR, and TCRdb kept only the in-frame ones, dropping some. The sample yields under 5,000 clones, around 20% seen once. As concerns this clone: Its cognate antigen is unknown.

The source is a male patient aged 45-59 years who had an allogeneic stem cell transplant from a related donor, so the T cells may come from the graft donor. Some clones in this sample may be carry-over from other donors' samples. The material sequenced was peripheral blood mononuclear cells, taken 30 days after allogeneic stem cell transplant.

The CDR3 DNA reads TGTGCCAGCAGTTACTCGCAGGGGCCGAGTACCCAGTACTTC. Protein sequence: CASSYSQGPSTQYF. The gene calls are TRBV6-5 and TRBJ2-5, with D possibly TRBD1 on 6 matching bases. This CDR3 has 14 amino acids. Per germline, CDR1 MNHEY and CDR2 SVGAGI. Trimming took 0 bases from V and 8 from J, leaving 13 bases between them.